These T cell receptor beta chains were read from a single sample in a study of T-cell memory formation after mild COVID-19. TCRdb re-analysed the 5' RACE reads in MiXCR, keeping a single row per CDR3 protein. Among under 300,000 distinct CDR3 sequences listed, approximately 16% were seen once. What was sequenced was PBMCs or a T cell subset sorted from them (not recorded which). These receptors were taken from a man between 18 and 35 years old who had mild COVID-19 (a few samples of this study predate the infection). Cell type and time point are not known. CDR3s include the opening cysteine and the closing phenylalanine or tryptophan. The D gene is left open where the match is weak. The listing skips clone size in some rows; elsewhere it reads once, few, many or a size class.

abundance: .
j_gene: TRBJ2-5
v_gene: TRBV20-1
d_gene: TRBD1
CDR3aa: CSARAPTGGQETQYF
CDR3nt: TGCAGTGCTAGAGCCCCGACAGGGGGCCAAGAGACCCAGTACTTC

abundance: few
j_gene: TRBJ2-5
v_gene: TRBV10-3
d_gene: .
CDR3aa: CATNSGGETQYF
CDR3nt: TGTGCCACTAACTCGGGCGGAGAGACCCAGTACTTC

abundance: few
j_gene: TRBJ1-5
v_gene: TRBV18
d_gene: .
CDR3aa: CASSPTVTGSGGNQPQHF
CDR3nt: TGTGCCAGCTCACCAACCGTCACAGGGTCGGGTGGCAATCAGCCCCAGCATTTT

abundance: many
j_gene: TRBJ1-2
v_gene: TRBV4-3
d_gene: .
CDR3aa: CASTRQAGDSYGYTF
CDR3nt: TGCGCCAGCACCCGGCAGGCAGGGGACTCCTATGGCTACACCTTC

abundance: .
j_gene: TRBJ2-5
v_gene: TRBV5-1
d_gene: .
CDR3aa: CASSLEAKTQYF
CDR3nt: TGCGCCAGCAGCTTGGAAGCGAAGACCCAGTACTTC

abundance: .
j_gene: TRBJ1-1
v_gene: TRBV5-1
d_gene: .
CDR3aa: CASSLYGGAGAFF
CDR3nt: TGCGCCAGCAGCTTGTATGGGGGCGCGGGAGCTTTCTTT

abundance: many
j_gene: TRBJ2-1
v_gene: TRBV6-1
d_gene: .
CDR3aa: CASSARGGPEQFF
CDR3nt: TGTGCCAGCTCCGCCAGGGGAGGGCCTGAGCAGTTCTTC

abundance: .
j_gene: TRBJ2-6
v_gene: TRBV6-6
d_gene: TRBD1
CDR3aa: CASRGQGSIFSGANVLTF
CDR3nt: TGTGCCAGCAGGGGACAGGGGAGCATATTCTCTGGGGCCAACGTCCTGACTTTC

abundance: few
j_gene: TRBJ2-3
v_gene: TRBV3-1
d_gene: .
CDR3aa: CASSRTVRDTQYF
CDR3nt: TGTGCCAGCAGTAGAACAGTCCGGGATACGCAGTATTTT

abundance: few
j_gene: TRBJ1-2
v_gene: TRBV12-3/TRBV12-4
d_gene: .
CDR3aa: CASSLEGRGSGYTF
CDR3nt: TGTGCCAGCAGTTTGGAGGGTAGGGGTAGCGGCTACACCTTC

abundance: few
j_gene: TRBJ1-4
v_gene: TRBV6-1
d_gene: .
CDR3aa: CASSSQGWSEKLFF
CDR3nt: TGTGCCAGCAGTTCCCAGGGGTGGAGTGAAAAACTGTTTTTT

abundance: .
j_gene: TRBJ1-1
v_gene: TRBV12-3/TRBV12-4
d_gene: .
CDR3aa: CASSFLTEAFF
CDR3nt: TGTGCCAGCAGTTTTCTCACTGAAGCTTTCTTT